This TCR beta chain is from a study of Ad26.COV2.S vaccination and SARS-CoV-2 variants. Study overall: In the study, Ad26.COV2.S was injected intramuscularly once, or twice 56 days apart. Study observations and caveats: Analytic work on TCR breadth and depth might have understated the full extent of total T cell responses.

Notes on this clone: Its antigen is still unknown.

CDR3 length: 20 amino acids. Trimming took 2 bases from V and 3 from J; bases not matched to a gene: 19. CDR1 and CDR2 from the germline V gene are MDHEN and SYDVKM. Regarding treatment: around 19 received Ad26.COV2.S at low or high dose, single or two shots; about 5 received placebo; per-sample allocation not given. Each sample was drawn 63 days after the first injection (of vaccine or placebo). TCRdb keeps only in-frame clones here, not all; method: immunoSEQ multiplex PCR. The sample holds around 320,000 clones, just under 85% seen once. This TCR was recovered from a person between 18 and 65 years old who received the Ad26.COV2.S COVID-19 vaccine or a placebo. V usage is TRBV28 and J usage is TRBJ1-2; TRBD1 matches 9 bases. Sequenced material: peripheral blood, taken in a trial of Ad26.COV2.S vaccine versus placebo. The DNA for the CDR3 is TGTGCCAGCAGTTTACCCACGGTCGGGACAGGGCGGTTTGACGACTATGGCTACACCTTC. Protein product: CASSLPTVGTGRFDDYGYTF.